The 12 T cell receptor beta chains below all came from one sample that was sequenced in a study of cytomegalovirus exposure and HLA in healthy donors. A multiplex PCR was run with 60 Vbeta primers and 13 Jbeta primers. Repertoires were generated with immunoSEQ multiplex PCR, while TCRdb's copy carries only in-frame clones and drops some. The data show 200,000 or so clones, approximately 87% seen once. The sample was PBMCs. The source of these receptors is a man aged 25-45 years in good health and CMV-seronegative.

For the CDR3, the DNA is TGTGCCAGCAGCTTGCTAGGACAGGGAATGGGCGAGCAGTACTTC. Translation gives CASSLLGQGMGEQYF. The chain links TRBV5-4 to TRBJ2-7; 8 bases map to TRBD1. CDR3 length: 15 residues. The trim removed 1 base at V and 6 bases at J, leaving 9 bases unmatched. Germline V lookup: CDR1 SGHNT, CDR2 YYREEE (reference sequence).

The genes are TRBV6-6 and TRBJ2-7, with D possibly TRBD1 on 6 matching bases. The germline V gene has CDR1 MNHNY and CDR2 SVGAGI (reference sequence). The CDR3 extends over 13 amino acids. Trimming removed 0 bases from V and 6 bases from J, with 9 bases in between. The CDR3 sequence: CASSYSNRVEQYF. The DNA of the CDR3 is TGTGCCAGCAGTTACTCCAACAGGGTCGAGCAGTACTTC.

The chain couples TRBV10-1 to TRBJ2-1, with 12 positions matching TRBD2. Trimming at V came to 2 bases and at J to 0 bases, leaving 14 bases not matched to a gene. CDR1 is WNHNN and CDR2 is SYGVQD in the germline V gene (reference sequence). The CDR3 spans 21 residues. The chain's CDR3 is CASSELLGLAGGLSSYNEQFF. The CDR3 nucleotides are TGCGCCAGCAGTGAGCTATTGGGTCTAGCGGGAGGGCTCTCCTCCTACAATGAGCAGTTCTTC.

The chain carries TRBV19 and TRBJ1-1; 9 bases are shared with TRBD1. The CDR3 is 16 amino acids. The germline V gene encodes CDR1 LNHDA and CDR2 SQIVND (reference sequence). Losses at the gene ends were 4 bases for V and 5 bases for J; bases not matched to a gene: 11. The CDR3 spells CASSSGTGRRETEAFF. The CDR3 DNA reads TGTGCCAGTAGTAGTGGGACAGGGAGGAGGGAGACTGAAGCTTTCTTT.

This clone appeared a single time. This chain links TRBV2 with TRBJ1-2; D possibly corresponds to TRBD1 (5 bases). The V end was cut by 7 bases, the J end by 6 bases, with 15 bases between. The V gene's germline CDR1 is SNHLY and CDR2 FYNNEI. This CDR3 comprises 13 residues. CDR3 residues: CASIGDWANGYTF. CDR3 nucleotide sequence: TGTGCCAGCATTGGGGACTGGGCGAATGGCTACACCTTC.

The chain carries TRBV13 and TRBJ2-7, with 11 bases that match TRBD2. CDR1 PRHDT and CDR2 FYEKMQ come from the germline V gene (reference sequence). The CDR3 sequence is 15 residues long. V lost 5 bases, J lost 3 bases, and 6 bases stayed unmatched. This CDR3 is CASSRGTSGYYEQYF. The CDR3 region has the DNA TGTGCCAGCAGCCGGGGGACTAGCGGATACTACGAGCAGTACTTC.

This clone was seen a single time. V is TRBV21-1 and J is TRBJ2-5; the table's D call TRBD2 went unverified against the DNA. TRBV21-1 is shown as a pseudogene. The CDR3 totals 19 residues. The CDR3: CASSKARDYCPPLQETQYF. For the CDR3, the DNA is TGTGCCAGCAGCAAAGCTCGGGACTATTGTCCCCCCCTTCAAGAGACCCAGTACTTC.

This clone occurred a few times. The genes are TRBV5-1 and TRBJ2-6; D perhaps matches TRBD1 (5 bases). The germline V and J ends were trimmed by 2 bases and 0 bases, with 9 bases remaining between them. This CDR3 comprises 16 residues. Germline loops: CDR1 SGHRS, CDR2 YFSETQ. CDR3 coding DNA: TGCGCCAGCAGCTTAGACAGCAACTCTGGGGCCAACGTCCTGACTTTC. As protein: CASSLDSNSGANVLTF. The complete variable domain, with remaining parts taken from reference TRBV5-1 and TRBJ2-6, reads KAGVTQTPRYLIKTRGQQVTLSCSPISGHRSVSWYQQTPGQGLQFLFEYFSETQRNKGNFPGRFSGRQFSNSRSEMNVSTLELGDSALYLCASSLDSNSGANVLTFGAGSRLTVL.

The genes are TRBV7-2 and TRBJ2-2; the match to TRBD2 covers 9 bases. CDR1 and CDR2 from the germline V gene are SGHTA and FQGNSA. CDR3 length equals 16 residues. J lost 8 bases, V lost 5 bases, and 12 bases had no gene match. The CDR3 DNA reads TGTGCCAGCAGCGCTAGGCTAGCGGGACTTTCGGGGGAGCTGTTTTTT. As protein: CASSARLAGLSGELFF.

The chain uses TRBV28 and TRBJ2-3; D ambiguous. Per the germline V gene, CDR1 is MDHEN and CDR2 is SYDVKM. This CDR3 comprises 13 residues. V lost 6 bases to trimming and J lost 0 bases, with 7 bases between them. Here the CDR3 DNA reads TGTGCCAGCAGGAGTCCTAGCACAGATACGCAGTATTTT. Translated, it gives CASRSPSTDTQYF. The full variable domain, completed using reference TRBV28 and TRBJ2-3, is DVKVTQSSRYLVKRTGEKVFLECVQDMDHENMFWYRQDPGLGLRLIYFSYDVKMKEKGDIPEGYSVSREKKERFSLILESASTNQTSMYLCASRSPSTDTQYFGPGTRLTVL.

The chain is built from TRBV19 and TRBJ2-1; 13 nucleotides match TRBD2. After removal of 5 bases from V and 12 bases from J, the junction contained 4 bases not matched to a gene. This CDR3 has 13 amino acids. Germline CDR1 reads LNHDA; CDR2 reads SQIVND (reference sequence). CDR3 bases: TGTGCCAGTAGTCCGACTAGCGGGAGGTCGCAGTTCTTC. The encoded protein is CASSPTSGRSQFF.

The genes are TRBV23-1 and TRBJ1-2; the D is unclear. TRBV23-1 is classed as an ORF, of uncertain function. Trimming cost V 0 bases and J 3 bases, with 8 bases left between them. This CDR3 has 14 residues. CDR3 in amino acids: CASSQSCTYYGYTF. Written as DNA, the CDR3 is TGCGCCAGCAGTCAATCGTGCACTTACTATGGCTACACCTTC.